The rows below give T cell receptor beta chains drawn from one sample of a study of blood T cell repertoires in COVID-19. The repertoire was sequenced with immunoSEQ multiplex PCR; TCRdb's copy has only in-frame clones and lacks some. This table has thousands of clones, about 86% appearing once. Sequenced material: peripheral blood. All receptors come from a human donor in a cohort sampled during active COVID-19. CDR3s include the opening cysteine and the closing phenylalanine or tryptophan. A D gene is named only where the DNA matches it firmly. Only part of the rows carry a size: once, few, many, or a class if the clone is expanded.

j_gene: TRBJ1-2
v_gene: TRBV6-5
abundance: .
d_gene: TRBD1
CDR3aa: CASSSFDRAGYTF
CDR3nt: TGTGCCAGCAGTTCGTTCGACAGGGCTGGCTACACCTTC

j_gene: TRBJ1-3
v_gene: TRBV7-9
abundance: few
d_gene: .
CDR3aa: CASSTGTTSGNTIYF
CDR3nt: TGTGCCAGCAGCACTGGGACAACCTCTGGAAACACCATATATTTT

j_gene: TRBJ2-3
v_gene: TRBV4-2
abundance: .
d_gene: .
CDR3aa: CASSQDLGVNTDTQYF
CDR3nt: TGTGCCAGCAGCCAAGATCTCGGGGTTAACACAGATACGCAGTATTTT

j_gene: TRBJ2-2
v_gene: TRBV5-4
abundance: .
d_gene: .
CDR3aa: CASSREVADTGELFF
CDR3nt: TGTGCCAGCAGCCGTGAAGTCGCGGACACCGGGGAGCTGTTTTTT

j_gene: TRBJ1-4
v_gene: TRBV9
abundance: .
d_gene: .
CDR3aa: CASSVGGTNEKLFF
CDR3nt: TGTGCCAGCAGCGTAGGCGGGACTAATGAAAAACTGTTTTTT

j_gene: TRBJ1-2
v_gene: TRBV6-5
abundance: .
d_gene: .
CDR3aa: CASSRSRLNPYGYTF
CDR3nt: TGTGCCAGCAGTCGCAGTCGACTTAATCCTTATGGCTACACCTTC

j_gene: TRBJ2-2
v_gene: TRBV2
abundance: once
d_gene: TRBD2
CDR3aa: CAHGRENTGELFF
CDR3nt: TGTGCCCACGGGAGGGAAAACACCGGGGAGCTGTTTTTT

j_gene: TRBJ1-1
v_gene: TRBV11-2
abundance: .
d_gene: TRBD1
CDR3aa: CASSLIIGDRDTEAFF
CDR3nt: TGTGCCAGCAGCTTAATCATTGGGGACAGGGACACTGAAGCTTTCTTT

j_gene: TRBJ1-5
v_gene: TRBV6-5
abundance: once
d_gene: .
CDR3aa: CASRLLQGNQPQHF
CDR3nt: TGTGCCAGCAGACTCCTCCAGGGGAATCAGCCCCAGCATTTT

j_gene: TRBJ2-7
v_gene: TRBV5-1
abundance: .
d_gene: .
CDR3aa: CASSWGLSSYEQYF
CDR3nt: TGCGCCAGCAGCTGGGGACTGAGCTCCTACGAGCAGTACTTC

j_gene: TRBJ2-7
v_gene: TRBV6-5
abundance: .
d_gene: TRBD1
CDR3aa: CASRRTGFEQYF
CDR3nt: TGTGCCAGCAGAAGGACAGGGTTCGAGCAGTACTTC

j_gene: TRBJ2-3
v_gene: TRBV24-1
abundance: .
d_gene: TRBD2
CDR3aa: CATSKRGVSDTQYF
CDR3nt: TGTGCCACCAGTAAGCGGGGGGTGTCAGATACGCAGTATTTT

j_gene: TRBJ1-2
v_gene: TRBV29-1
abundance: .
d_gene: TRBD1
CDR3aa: CSVEPGQWTDGYTF
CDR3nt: TGCAGCGTTGAGCCGGGACAGTGGACCGATGGCTACACCTTC

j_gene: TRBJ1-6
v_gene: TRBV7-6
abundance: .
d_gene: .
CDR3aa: CASSLGPAGKYSPLHF
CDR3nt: TGTGCCAGCAGCTTGGGGCCGGCAGGGAAGTATTCACCCCTCCACTTT

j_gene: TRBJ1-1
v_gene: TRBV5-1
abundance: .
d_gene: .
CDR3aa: CASSLDRPNTEAFF
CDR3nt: TGCGCCAGCAGCTTGGACAGACCGAACACTGAAGCTTTCTTT

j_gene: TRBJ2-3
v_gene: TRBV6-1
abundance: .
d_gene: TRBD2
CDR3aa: CASSERAASGESTDTQYF
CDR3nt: TGTGCCAGCAGTGAAAGGGCGGCTAGCGGGGAGAGCACAGATACGCAGTATTTT

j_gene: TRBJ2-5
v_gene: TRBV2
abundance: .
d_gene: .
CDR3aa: CASRGDQETQYF
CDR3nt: TGTGCCAGCAGGGGAGACCAAGAGACCCAGTACTTC

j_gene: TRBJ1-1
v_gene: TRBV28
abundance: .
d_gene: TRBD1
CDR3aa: CASSSPGQGVGEAFF
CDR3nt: TGTGCCAGCAGTTCCCCAGGGCAGGGGGTTGGGGAAGCTTTCTTT

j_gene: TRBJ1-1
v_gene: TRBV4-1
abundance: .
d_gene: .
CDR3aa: CASSPRGATEAFF
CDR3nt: TGCGCCAGCAGCCCCCGAGGAGCCACTGAAGCTTTCTTT

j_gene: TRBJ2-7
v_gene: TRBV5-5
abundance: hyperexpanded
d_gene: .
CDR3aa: CASSLGTFGDYEQYF
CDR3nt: TGTGCCAGCAGCTTAGGCACCTTCGGAGACTACGAGCAGTACTTC

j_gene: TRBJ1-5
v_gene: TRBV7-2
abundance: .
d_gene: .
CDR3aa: CASSWRRGRDNQPQHF
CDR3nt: TGTGCCAGCAGCTGGAGGCGGGGAAGGGACAATCAGCCCCAGCATTTT

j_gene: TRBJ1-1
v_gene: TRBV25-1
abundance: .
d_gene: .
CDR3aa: CAVKGGLSSDTEAFF
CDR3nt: TGTGCCGTTAAGGGAGGGCTCTCTTCGGACACTGAAGCTTTCTTT

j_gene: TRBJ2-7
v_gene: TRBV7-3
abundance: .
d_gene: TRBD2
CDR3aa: CASSLSRGDHEQYF
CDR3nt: TGTGCCAGCAGCTTAAGTCGGGGGGACCACGAGCAGTACTTC

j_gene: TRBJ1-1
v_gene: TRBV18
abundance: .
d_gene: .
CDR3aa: CASSTLDRFNTEAFF
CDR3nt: TGTGCCAGCTCAACTTTGGACAGATTTAACACTGAAGCTTTCTTT

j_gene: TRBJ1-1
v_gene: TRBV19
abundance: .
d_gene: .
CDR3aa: CASSLGENTEAFF
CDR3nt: TGTGCCAGTAGCCTCGGAGAGAACACTGAAGCTTTCTTT

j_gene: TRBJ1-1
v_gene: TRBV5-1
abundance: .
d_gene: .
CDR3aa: CASSLTGSGTEAFF
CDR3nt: TGCGCCAGCAGCTTGACGGGTAGTGGCACTGAAGCTTTCTTT

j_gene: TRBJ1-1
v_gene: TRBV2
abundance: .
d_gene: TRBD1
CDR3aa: CATRGQATEAFF
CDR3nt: TGTGCCACCAGGGGACAGGCCACTGAAGCTTTCTTT

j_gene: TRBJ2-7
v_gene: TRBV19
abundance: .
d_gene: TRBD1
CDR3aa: CASSILRTGFYEQYF
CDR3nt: TGTGCCAGTAGTATACTCCGGACAGGTTTTTACGAGCAGTACTTC

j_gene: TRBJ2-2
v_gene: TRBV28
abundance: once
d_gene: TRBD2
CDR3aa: CASSLAGGHTGELFF
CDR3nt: TGTGCCAGCAGTTTGGCGGGGGGCCACACCGGGGAGCTGTTTTTT